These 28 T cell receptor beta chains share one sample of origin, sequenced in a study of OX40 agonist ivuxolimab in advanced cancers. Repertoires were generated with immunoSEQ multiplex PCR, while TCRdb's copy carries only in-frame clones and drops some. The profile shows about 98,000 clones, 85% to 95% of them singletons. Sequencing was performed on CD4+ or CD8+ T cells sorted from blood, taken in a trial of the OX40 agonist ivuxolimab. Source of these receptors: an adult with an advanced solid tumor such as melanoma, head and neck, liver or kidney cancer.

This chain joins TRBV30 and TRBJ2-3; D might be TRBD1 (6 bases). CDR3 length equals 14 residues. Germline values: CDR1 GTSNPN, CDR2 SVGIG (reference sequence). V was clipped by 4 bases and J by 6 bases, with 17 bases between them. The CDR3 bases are TGTGCCTGGATTTCCTCTCTCGACAGGGATACGCAGTATTTT. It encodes CAWISSLDRDTQYF.

This CDR3 is CASSKYQTSGRKTGELFF. The CDR3 nucleotides are TGTGCCAGCAGCAAGTATCAAACTAGCGGGAGAAAGACCGGGGAGCTGTTTTTT. This sequence joins TRBV21-1 and TRBJ2-2; TRBD2, as called in the table, went unchecked against the DNA. TRBV21-1 is termed a pseudogene. The CDR3 has 18 amino acids.

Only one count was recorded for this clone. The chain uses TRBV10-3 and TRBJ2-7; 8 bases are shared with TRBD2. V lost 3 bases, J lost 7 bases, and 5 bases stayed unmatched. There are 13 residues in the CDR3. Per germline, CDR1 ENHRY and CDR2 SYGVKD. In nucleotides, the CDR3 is TGTGCCATCAGTGACGGGACTAGTAGTGAGCAGTACGTC. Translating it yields CAISDGTSSEQYV.

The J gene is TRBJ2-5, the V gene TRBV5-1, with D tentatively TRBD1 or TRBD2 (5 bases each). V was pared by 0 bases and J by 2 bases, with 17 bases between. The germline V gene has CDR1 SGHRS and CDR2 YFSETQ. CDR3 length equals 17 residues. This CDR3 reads CASSLAPGGSQQETQYF. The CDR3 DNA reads TGCGCCAGCAGCTTGGCCCCTGGGGGAAGTCAACAAGAGACCCAGTACTTC.

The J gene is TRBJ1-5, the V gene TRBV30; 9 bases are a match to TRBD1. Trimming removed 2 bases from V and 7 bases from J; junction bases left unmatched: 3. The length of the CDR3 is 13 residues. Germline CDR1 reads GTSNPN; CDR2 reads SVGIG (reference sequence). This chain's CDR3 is CAWSRTGEQPQHF. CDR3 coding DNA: TGTGCCTGGAGTAGGACAGGGGAGCAGCCCCAGCATTTT. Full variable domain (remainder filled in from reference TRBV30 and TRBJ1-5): SQTIHQWPATLVQPVGSPLSLECTVEGTSNPNLYWYRQAAGRGLQLLFYSVGIGQISSEVPQNLSASRPQDRQFILSSKKLLLSDSGFYLCAWSRTGEQPQHFGDGTRLSIL.

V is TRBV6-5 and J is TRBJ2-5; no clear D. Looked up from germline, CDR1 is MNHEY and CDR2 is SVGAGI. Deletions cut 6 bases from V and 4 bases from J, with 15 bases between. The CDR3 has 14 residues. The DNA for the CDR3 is TGTGCCAGCAGGCTCAGACCATGGGGAGAGACCCAGTACTTC. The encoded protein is CASRLRPWGETQYF.

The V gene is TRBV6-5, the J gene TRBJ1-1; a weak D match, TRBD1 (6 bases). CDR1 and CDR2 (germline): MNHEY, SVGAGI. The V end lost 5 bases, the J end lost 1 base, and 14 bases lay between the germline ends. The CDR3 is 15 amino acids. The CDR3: CASSPPPTGNTEAFF. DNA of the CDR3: TGTGCCAGCAGTCCCCCTCCGACAGGGAACACTGAAGCTTTCTTT.

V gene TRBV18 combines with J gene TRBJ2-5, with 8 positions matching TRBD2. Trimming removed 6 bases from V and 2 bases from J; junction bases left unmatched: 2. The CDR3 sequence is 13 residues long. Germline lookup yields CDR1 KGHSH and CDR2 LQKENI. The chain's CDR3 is CASSRGGQETQYF. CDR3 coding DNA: TGTGCCAGCTCCCGGGGGGGACAAGAGACCCAGTACTTC.

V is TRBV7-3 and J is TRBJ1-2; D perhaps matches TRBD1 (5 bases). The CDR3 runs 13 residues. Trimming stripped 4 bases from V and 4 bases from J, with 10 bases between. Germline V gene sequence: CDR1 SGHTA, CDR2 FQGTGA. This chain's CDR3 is CASSWDGSYGYTF. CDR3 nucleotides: TGTGCCAGCAGCTGGGACGGTAGCTATGGCTACACCTTC.

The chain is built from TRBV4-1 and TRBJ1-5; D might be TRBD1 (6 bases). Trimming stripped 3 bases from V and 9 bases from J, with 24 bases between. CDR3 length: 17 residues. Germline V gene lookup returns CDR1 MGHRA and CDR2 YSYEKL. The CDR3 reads CASSQEGGRMLTWPQHF. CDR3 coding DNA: TGCGCCAGCAGCCAGGAGGGGGGACGGATGTTGACGTGGCCCCAGCATTTT.

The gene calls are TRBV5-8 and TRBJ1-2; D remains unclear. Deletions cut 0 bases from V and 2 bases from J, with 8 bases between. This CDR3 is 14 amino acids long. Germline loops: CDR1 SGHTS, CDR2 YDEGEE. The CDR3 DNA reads TGTGCCAGCAGCTTGGTTGTCGGCAACTATGGCTACACCTTC. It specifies CASSLVVGNYGYTF.

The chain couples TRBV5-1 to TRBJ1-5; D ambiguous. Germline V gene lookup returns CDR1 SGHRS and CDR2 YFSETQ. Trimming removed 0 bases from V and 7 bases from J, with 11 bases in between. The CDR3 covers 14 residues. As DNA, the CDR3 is TGCGCCAGCAGCTTGGACCCAACGGGGCAGCCCCAGCATTTT. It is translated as CASSLDPTGQPQHF.

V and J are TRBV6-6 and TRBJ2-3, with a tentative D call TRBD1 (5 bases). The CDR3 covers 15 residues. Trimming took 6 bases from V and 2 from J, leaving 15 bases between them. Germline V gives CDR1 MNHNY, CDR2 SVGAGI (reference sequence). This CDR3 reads CASSLPQGATDTQYF. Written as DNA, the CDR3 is TGTGCCAGCAGCCTACCTCAAGGGGCCACAGATACGCAGTATTTT.

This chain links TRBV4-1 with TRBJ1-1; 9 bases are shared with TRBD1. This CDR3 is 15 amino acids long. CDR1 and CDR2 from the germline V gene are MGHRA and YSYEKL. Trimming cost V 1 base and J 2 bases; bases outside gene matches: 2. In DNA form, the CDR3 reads TGCGCCAGCAGCCAAGTGGGACAGGGTAACACTGAAGCTTTCTTT. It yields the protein CASSQVGQGNTEAFF.

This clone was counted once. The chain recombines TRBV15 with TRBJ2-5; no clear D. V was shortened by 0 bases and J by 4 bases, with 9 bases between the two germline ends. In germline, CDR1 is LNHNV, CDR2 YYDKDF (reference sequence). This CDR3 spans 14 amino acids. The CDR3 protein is CATSRDAASETQYF. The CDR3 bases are TGTGCCACCAGCAGAGATGCGGCATCAGAGACCCAGTACTTC.

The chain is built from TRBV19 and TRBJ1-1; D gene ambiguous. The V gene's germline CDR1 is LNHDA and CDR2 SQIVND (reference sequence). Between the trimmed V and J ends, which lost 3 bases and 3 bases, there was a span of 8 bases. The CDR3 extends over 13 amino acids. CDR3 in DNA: TGTGCCAGTAGTATGTGGACTCACACTGAAGCTTTCTTT. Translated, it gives CASSMWTHTEAFF.

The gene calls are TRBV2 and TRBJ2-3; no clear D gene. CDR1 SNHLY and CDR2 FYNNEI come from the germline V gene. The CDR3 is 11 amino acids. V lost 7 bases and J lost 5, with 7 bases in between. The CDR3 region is CASKWEDTQYF. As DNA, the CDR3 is TGTGCCAGCAAATGGGAAGATACGCAGTATTTT.

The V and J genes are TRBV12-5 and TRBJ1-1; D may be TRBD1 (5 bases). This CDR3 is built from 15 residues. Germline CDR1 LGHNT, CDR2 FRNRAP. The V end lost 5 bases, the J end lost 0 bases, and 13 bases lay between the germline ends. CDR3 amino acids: CASGPQGDLNTEAFF. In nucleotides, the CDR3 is TGTGCTAGTGGTCCCCAAGGGGACTTGAACACTGAAGCTTTCTTT. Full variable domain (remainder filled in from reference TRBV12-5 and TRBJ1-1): DARVTQTPRHKVTEMGQEVTMRCQPILGHNTVFWYRQTMMQGLELLAYFRNRAPLDDSGMPKDRFSAEMPDATLATLKIQPSEPRDSAVYFCASGPQGDLNTEAFFGQGTRLTVV.

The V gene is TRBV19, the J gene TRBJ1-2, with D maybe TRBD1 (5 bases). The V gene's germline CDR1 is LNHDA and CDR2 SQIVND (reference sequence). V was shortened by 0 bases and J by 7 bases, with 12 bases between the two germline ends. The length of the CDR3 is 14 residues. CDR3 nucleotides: TGTGCCAGTAGTATAGAAGGCGGTACAGGTGGCTACACCTTC. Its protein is CASSIEGGTGGYTF.

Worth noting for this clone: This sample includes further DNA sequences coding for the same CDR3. The chain's CDR3 is CAWSVGGYEQYF. The CDR3 bases are TGTGCCTGGAGTGTAGGCGGCTACGAGCAGTACTTC. This chain links TRBV30 with TRBJ2-7; no reliable D call. Trimming stripped 0 bases from V and 3 bases from J, with 6 bases between. The CDR3 has 12 residues. Germline-derived CDR1 and CDR2 are GTSNPN and SVGIG (reference sequence).

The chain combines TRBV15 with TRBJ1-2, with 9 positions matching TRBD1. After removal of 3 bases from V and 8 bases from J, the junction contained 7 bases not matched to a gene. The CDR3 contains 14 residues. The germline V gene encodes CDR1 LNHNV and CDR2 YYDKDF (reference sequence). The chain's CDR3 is CATSRDRGSGGYTF. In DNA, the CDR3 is TGTGCCACCAGCAGGGACAGGGGTTCCGGCGGCTACACCTTC.

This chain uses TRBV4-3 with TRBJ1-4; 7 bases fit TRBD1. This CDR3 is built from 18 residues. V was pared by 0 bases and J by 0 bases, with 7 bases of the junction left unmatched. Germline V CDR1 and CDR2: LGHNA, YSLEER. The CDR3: CASSQDLRQGATNEKLFF. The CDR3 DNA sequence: TGCGCCAGCAGCCAAGATTTGAGGCAGGGGGCAACTAATGAAAAACTGTTTTTT.

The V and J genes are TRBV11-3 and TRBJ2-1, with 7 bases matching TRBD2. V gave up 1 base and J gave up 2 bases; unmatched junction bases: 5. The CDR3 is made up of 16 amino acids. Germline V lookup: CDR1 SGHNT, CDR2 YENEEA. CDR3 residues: CASSLGAAGAYNEQFF. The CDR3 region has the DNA TGTGCCAGCAGCTTAGGGGCCGCGGGAGCCTACAATGAGCAGTTCTTC.

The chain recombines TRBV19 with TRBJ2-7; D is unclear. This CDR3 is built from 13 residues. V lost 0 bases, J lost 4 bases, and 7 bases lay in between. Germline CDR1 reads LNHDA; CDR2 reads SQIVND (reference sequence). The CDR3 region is CASSIEGAYEQYF. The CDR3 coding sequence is TGTGCCAGTAGTATAGAAGGAGCTTACGAGCAGTACTTC.

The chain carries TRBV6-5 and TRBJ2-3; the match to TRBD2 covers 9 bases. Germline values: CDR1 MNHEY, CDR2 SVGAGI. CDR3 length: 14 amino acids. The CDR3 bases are TGTGCGAGTAGCGGGAGACCTCTCACAGATACGCAGTATTTT. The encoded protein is CASSGRPLTDTQYF.

Written as DNA, the CDR3 is TGTGCCAGCAGCTTAGGTGGAGGGACCCAGTACTTC. Its protein is CASSLGGGTQYF. The chain couples TRBV11-3 to TRBJ2-5; possibly TRBD2 for D (5 bases). Per the germline V gene, CDR1 is SGHNT and CDR2 is YENEEA. Trimming shortened V by 1 base and J by 7 bases, and 7 bases separated the two germline ends. This CDR3 has 12 residues.

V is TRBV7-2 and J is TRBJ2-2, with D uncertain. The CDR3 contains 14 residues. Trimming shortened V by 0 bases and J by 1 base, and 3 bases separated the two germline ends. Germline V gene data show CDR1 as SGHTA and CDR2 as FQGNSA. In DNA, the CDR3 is TGTGCCAGCAGCTTAGCGGGGAACACCGGGGAGCTGTTTTTT. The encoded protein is CASSLAGNTGELFF.

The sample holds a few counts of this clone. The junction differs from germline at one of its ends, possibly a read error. In nucleotides, the CDR3 is TGTGCCAGCACCTTACAGGGGGGAGACGAAAAACTGTTTTTT. Residues: CASTLQGGDEKLFF. The V and J genes are TRBV7-9 and TRBJ1-4; 8 nucleotides line up with TRBD1. This CDR3 is 14 amino acids long. CDR1 and CDR2 (germline): SEHNR, FQNEAQ (reference sequence).